Listed below are T cell receptor beta chains from one sample, sequenced in a study of blood T cell repertoires in COVID-19. Using immunoSEQ multiplex PCR, the repertoire was profiled, and TCRdb retains in-frame clones only, with some absent. This sample has tens of thousands of clones, with around 85% found just once. The sequencing sample was made of peripheral blood. The receptors originated from a human donor in a cohort sampled during active COVID-19. The CDR3 runs from the conserved cysteine through the conserved F or W. Fields, in order: D gene, J gene, clone size, V gene, CDR3 DNA, CDR3 protein. D genes are given only for firm matches. Some rows have no size entry. The others give once, few or many, or a class for an expanded clone.

>NA|TRBJ1-3|NA|TRBV14
TGTGCCAGCAGCAAAGGGCTCTCTGGAAACACCATATATTTT
CASSKGLSGNTIYF
>NA|TRBJ2-1|NA|TRBV18
TGTGCCAGCTCCTCAGGGGTCTACAATGAGCAGTTCTTC
CASSSGVYNEQFF
>NA|TRBJ2-1|NA|TRBV25-1
TGTGCCAGCAGTGCCCGACAGGACCGGGAGCAGTTCTTC
CASSARQDREQFF
>NA|TRBJ1-2|once|TRBV5-6
TGTGCCAGCAGCTTTCTTCCAGTAGGGGGTGGCTACACCTTC
CASSFLPVGGGYTF
>TRBD1|TRBJ2-2|once|TRBV7-8
TGTGCCAGCAGCATCCAAGGGGTCCCAGGGGGCAAGGGCACCGGGGAGCTGTTTTTT
CASSIQGVPGGKGTGELFF
>TRBD2|TRBJ2-1|NA|TRBV6-5
TGTGCCAGCAGGATAGCGGGAGTTGGATACAATGAGCAGTTCTTC
CASRIAGVGYNEQFF
>NA|TRBJ2-7|NA|TRBV19
TGTGCCAGTAGTGCGGCCCATCTAGTCTACGAGCAGTACTTC
CASSAAHLVYEQYF
>TRBD1|TRBJ1-1|once|TRBV18
TGTGCCAGCTCACCACTGGACAGGGTGGACACTGAAGCTTTCTTT
CASSPLDRVDTEAFF
>NA|TRBJ1-2|NA|TRBV27
TGTGCCAGCAGAGGAGGAGCATATGACTATGGCTACACCTTC
CASRGGAYDYGYTF
>NA|TRBJ2-1|NA|TRBV9
TGTGCCAGCAGCGTAGATCAGGGAGGTGGATACAATGAGCAGTTCTTC
CASSVDQGGGYNEQFF
>NA|TRBJ1-1|NA|TRBV6-5
TGTGCCAGCAGTTCAACCAGGTTCCAGGGTGGCACTGAAGCTTTCTTT
CASSSTRFQGGTEAFF
>NA|TRBJ2-7|NA|TRBV7-6
TGTGCCAGCAGCTCCACTACCCTTGACAGAACCTACGAGCAGTACTTC
CASSSTTLDRTYEQYF
>NA|TRBJ1-2|many|TRBV30
TGTGCCTGGAGTAACCCCTTAAGGGAGCGAGGCTACACCTTC
CAWSNPLRERGYTF
>NA|TRBJ2-7|NA|TRBV28
TGTGCCAGCAGGACCGGGTCCGCTACGGGCGAGCAGTACTTC
CASRTGSATGEQYF
>NA|TRBJ1-1|NA|TRBV18
TGTGCCAGCTCACCCCGGGAGGAATGGGACACTGAAGCTTTCTTT
CASSPREEWDTEAFF
>NA|TRBJ1-2|NA|TRBV20-1
TGCAGTGCTAGTGGAGGGTATGGCTACACCTTC
CSASGGYGYTF
>TRBD2|TRBJ2-3|NA|TRBV30
TGTGCCTGGAGCGTTGGCGGGGGAAAAGATACGCAGTATTTT
CAWSVGGGKDTQYF
>TRBD2|TRBJ2-7|NA|TRBV6-5
TGTGCCAGCAGTCGACTAGCGGGATCATACGAGCAGTACTTC
CASSRLAGSYEQYF
>NA|TRBJ2-1|NA|TRBV20-1
TGCAGTGGGCAATCCGACAATGAGCAGTTCTTC
CSGQSDNEQFF
>TRBD2|TRBJ2-1|NA|TRBV24-1
TGTGCCACCAGTGATGGGACTAGCGGGAGGACTGAGCAGTTCTTC
CATSDGTSGRTEQFF
>TRBD2|TRBJ2-1|NA|TRBV5-6
TGTGCCAGCACCCAGACTAGCGGGAGGGCAGGTGAGCAGTTCTTC
CASTQTSGRAGEQFF
>TRBD1|TRBJ1-5|NA|TRBV2
TGTGCCAGCAGTTTACAGGGGGGAAATAGCAATCAGCCCCAGCATTTT
CASSLQGGNSNQPQHF
>NA|TRBJ2-7|few|TRBV10-3
TGTGCCATCAGTCCTGCGACCTACGAGCAGTACTTC
CAISPATYEQYF
>NA|TRBJ1-1|NA|TRBV29-1
TGCAGCGTTGCTAGGATTAACACTGAAGCTTTCTTT
CSVARINTEAFF
>NA|TRBJ1-1|NA|TRBV12-3/TRBV12-4
TGTGCCAGCACCCCCCCCGGGAGGGATACGGCTTTCTTT
CASTPPGRDTAFF
>NA|TRBJ2-1|NA|TRBV18
TGTGCCAGCTCACCAGAACTAGCAGTTGATGAGCAGTTCTTC
CASSPELAVDEQFF
>NA|TRBJ1-4|NA|TRBV6-5
TGTGCCAGCAGAGTCGGGGGGAATAATGAAAAACTGTTTTTT
CASRVGGNNEKLFF
>TRBD1|TRBJ1-4|NA|TRBV3-1/TRBV3-2
TGTGCCAGCAGCCACAGACCGGGACAGGGTGGGGAAAAACTGTTTTTT
CASSHRPGQGGEKLFF
>NA|TRBJ1-2|NA|TRBV7-9
TGTGCCAGCAGCCCACTCTGGGCCGCTGGCTACACCTTC
CASSPLWAAGYTF
>NA|TRBJ2-5|NA|TRBV6-6
TGTGCCAGCAGTTACTCGAGTAAGACCCAGTACTTC
CASSYSSKTQYF
>NA|TRBJ2-3|NA|TRBV2
TGTGCCAGCAGTGGACTTACAGATACGCAGTATTTT
CASSGLTDTQYF
>NA|TRBJ1-4|NA|TRBV23-1
TGCGCCAGCAGTCAGCGGGGAGGGGTTCATTATCTGTTTTTT
CASSQRGGVHYLFF